This T cell receptor (beta chain) was documented in a study of blood T cells in healthy people across ages. Approximately 9.2 milliliters was the volume of peripheral blood drawn from each donor. Isolation recovered at least 7 million PBMCs from every sample. Trimming shortened V by 0 bases and J by 0 bases, and 12 bases separated the two germline ends. Germline V lookup: CDR1 DFQATT, CDR2 SNEGSKA (reference sequence). The CDR3 is made up of 16 amino acids. The authors ran a second PCR of roughly 6 to 12 cycles using a sample-barcoded 5' primer and a J-beta primer mix. Each cDNA molecule was tagged by a template-switch adaptor with 12 random nucleotides. There were at least 2.5 million CDR3-containing paired-end reads obtained from each sample. TCRdb independently ran MiXCR on the 5' RACE reads; one entry per CDR3 protein. The data contain 650,000 to 800,000 distinct CDR3 sequences, 40% to 50% of them seen just once; the ten biggest clones take up roughly 19%.

What was sequenced was blood. The source is a man in his 60s in good health. The chain has TRBV20-1 and TRBJ2-4; tentatively, D is TRBD2 (6 bases). This CDR3 is CSARDQGLLAKNIQYF. CDR3 coding DNA: TGCAGTGCTAGAGATCAGGGACTCCTAGCCAAAAACATTCAGTACTTC.